The rows below give T cell receptor beta chains drawn from one sample of a study of Ad26.COV2.S vaccination and SARS-CoV-2 variants. Here immunoSEQ multiplex PCR was the method, and the copy in TCRdb shows in-frame clones only, minus some. The sample lists roughly 350,000 clones, roughly 84% seen once, with about 3.5% in the top ten. Sequencing was performed on peripheral blood, taken in a trial of Ad26.COV2.S vaccine versus placebo. The receptors were sampled from a person between 18 and 65 years old who received the Ad26.COV2.S COVID-19 vaccine or a placebo. Each CDR3 is given with its conserved first and last residue. A D gene is named only where the DNA matches it firmly. Some rows have no size entry. The others give once, few or many, or a class for an expanded clone.

d_gene	v_gene	j_gene	abundance	CDR3aa	CDR3nt
TRBD2	TRBV6-5	TRBJ2-5	-	CASSYGTSGNTQYF	TGTGCCAGCAGTTATGGGACTAGCGGGAACACCCAGTACTTC
-	TRBV4-3	TRBJ2-7	-	CASSQSTGPYEQYF	TGCGCCAGCAGCCAGTCCACAGGGCCTTACGAGCAGTACTTC
TRBD1	TRBV19	TRBJ1-3	-	CASSLTGDPGNTIYF	TGTGCCAGTAGTTTGACAGGGGATCCCGGAAACACCATATATTTT
-	TRBV30	TRBJ2-7	once	CAWYEQYF	TGTGCCTGGTACGAGCAGTACTTC
-	TRBV29-1	TRBJ2-1	-	CSVIPFGVGIGNEQFF	TGCAGCGTTATCCCTTTTGGGGTAGGAATAGGCAATGAGCAGTTCTTC
TRBD1	TRBV6-5	TRBJ1-2	-	CASSPGGTYGYTF	TGTGCCAGCAGCCCAGGGGGAACCTATGGCTACACCTTC
TRBD2	TRBV7-3	TRBJ2-1	-	CASSLRGDAGSYNEQFF	TGTGCCAGCAGCTTACGGGGGGACGCTGGCTCCTACAATGAGCAGTTCTTC
-	TRBV6-1	TRBJ1-2	-	CASSEKVLLYGYTF	TGTGCCAGCAGTGAAAAAGTACTCCTCTATGGCTACACCTTC
-	TRBV7-5	TRBJ2-7	-	CARSLIDSYEQYF	TGTGCCAGAAGCTTAATAGACAGCTACGAGCAGTACTTC
-	TRBV7-2	TRBJ1-4	-	CASSLGGLGEKLFF	TGTGCCAGCAGCTTAGGTGGTTTGGGTGAAAAACTGTTTTTT
-	TRBV7-2	TRBJ2-7	-	CASSLAANSYEQYF	TGTGCCAGCAGCTTAGCTGCGAACTCCTACGAGCAGTACTTC
-	TRBV4-1	TRBJ2-5	-	CASSQPTYQGTQYF	TGCGCCAGCAGCCAGCCGACATACCAAGGGACCCAGTACTTC
-	TRBV6-5	TRBJ1-5	-	CASSYSRGVGNQPQHF	TGTGCCAGCAGTTACTCTCGGGGGGTCGGCAATCAGCCCCAGCATTTT
TRBD2	TRBV11-3	TRBJ2-1	-	CASSLFGSGGQYNEQFF	TGTGCCAGCAGCCTGTTTGGTAGCGGGGGCCAGTACAATGAGCAGTTCTTC
-	TRBV6-5	TRBJ2-3	-	CASSPTVTDTQYF	TGTGCCAGCAGCCCCACAGTCACAGATACGCAGTATTTT
-	TRBV19	TRBJ2-7	once	CASSPWGSYEQYF	TGTGCCAGTAGCCCATGGGGATCCTACGAGCAGTACTTC
-	TRBV12-3/TRBV12-4	TRBJ1-2	-	CASSLGQGYGYTF	TGTGCCAGCAGTCTGGGGCAGGGGTATGGCTACACCTTC
TRBD1	TRBV13	TRBJ1-2	-	CASSPGGQRHYGYTF	TGTGCCAGCAGCCCAGGGGGACAGAGACACTATGGCTACACCTTC
-	TRBV9	TRBJ2-1	-	CASSVAGGLIYNEQFF	TGTGCCAGCAGCGTAGCTGGGGGGCTTATTTACAATGAGCAGTTCTTC
-	TRBV18	TRBJ1-1	-	CASSLRPTMDTEAFF	TGTGCCAGCTCACTTCGGCCGACGATGGACACTGAAGCTTTCTTT
-	TRBV3-1/TRBV3-2	TRBJ1-3	once	CASSQDRNTIYF	TGTGCCAGCAGCCAAGACAGAAACACCATATATTTT
-	TRBV10-3	TRBJ2-3	-	CAIGLGADTQYF	TGTGCCATCGGCCTCGGGGCAGATACGCAGTATTTT